This T cell receptor beta chain was profiled in a study of vaccination effects on CD4 cells after COVID-19. Study overall: Wells containing 1.5 million to 2.5 million PBMC each were cultured with 10 IU/ml IL-2 and approximately 9.6 ug/ml peptides.

Profiled with immunoSEQ multiplex PCR; TCRdb holds only in-frame clones, not every one. The table has tens of thousands of clones, about 73% seen once. Concerning this clone: What it binds is not known.

Following a roughly ten-day culture, CD4+ T cells were purified. Either the BNT162b2 or mRNA-1273 vaccine was given to participants in two doses. Germline V gives CDR1 SGHDT, CDR2 YYEEEE. V was pared by 2 bases and J by 2 bases, with 14 bases between. The CDR3 consists of 16 residues. This TCR was recovered from a human donor who received a COVID-19 vaccine. The chain carries TRBV5-6 and TRBJ1-3; D gene unclear. Sample: CD4+ T cells from PBMCs cultured without peptide, taken after COVID-19 vaccination. The CDR3 DNA is TGTGCCAGCAGCTTTTGGGGAGGAGGGCCTGGAAACACCATATATTTT. It specifies CASSFWGGGPGNTIYF. Full variable domain (outside the CDR3, taken from reference TRBV5-6 and TRBJ1-3): DAGVTQSPTHLIKTRGQQVTLRCSPKSGHDTVSWYQQALGQGPQFIFQYYEEEERQRGNFPDRFSGHQFPNYSSELNVNALLLGDSALYLCASSFWGGGPGNTIYFGEGSWLTVV.